Following are 23 T cell receptor beta chains from one sample sequenced in a study of blood T cell repertoires in COVID-19. Assay used: immunoSEQ multiplex PCR; TCRdb lists only in-frame clones, some missing. The sample includes roughly 380,000 clones, around 87% of them seen just once. Sequences were obtained from PBMCs or T cells enriched from blood (not recorded which). The receptor set was obtained from a man aged 25-45 years who had recovered from COVID-19.

This clone was detected many times. The CDR3 region is CASSLEPGDSEQYF. CDR3 nucleotide sequence: TGCGCCAGCAGCTTGGAGCCTGGGGACAGCGAGCAGTACTTC. The V call is TRBV5-1, the J call TRBJ2-7; 7 bases are shared with TRBD1. This CDR3 has 14 residues. The J segment lost 6 bases and the V segment lost 0 bases, leaving 6 bases of the junction unmatched. In germline, CDR1 is SGHRS, CDR2 YFSETQ. Full variable domain (outside the CDR3, taken from reference TRBV5-1 and TRBJ2-7): KAGVTQTPRYLIKTRGQQVTLSCSPISGHRSVSWYQQTPGQGLQFLFEYFSETQRNKGNFPGRFSGRQFSNSRSEMNVSTLELGDSALYLCASSLEPGDSEQYFGPGTRLTVT.

This clone was recorded only once. The chain has TRBV7-8 and TRBJ2-7; 8 bases fit TRBD1. Germline V CDR1 and CDR2: SGHVS, FQNEAQ. This CDR3 contains 14 residues. Unmatched junction bases numbered 4, after V lost 3 bases and J lost 3 bases. DNA for the CDR3: TGTGCCAGCAGCTTTGGCAGGGGGCTCTACGAGCAGTACTTC. Protein: CASSFGRGLYEQYF.

This clone was seen a single time. The chain combines TRBV4-1 with TRBJ1-2; D gene uncertain. Germline V gene lookup returns CDR1 MGHRA and CDR2 YSYEKL. V was shortened by 2 bases and J by 0 bases, with 13 bases between the two germline ends. CDR3 length: 16 amino acids. Written as DNA, the CDR3 is TGCGCCAGCAGCCAACCTTACCCAATAGCTAACTATGGCTACACCTTC. As protein: CASSQPYPIANYGYTF.

The chain recombines TRBV19 with TRBJ1-3; TRBD1 might be the D (6 bases). This CDR3 spans 14 amino acids. Trimming left V 7 bases short and J 3 bases short, with 13 bases between. Looked up from germline, CDR1 is LNHDA and CDR2 is SQIVND (reference sequence). This CDR3 reads CASTTGINGNTIYF. CDR3 in DNA: TGTGCCAGTACCACAGGGATTAATGGAAACACCATATATTTT.

This clone came up a few times. The chain employs TRBV6-2 or TRBV6-3 and TRBJ2-1; 14 bases agree with TRBD2. The CDR3 has 16 residues. Germline values: CDR1 MNHEY, CDR2 SVGEGT. With 5 bases clipped from V and 2 bases from J, the junction kept 2 bases outside the gene matches. CDR3 protein: CASSRGLAGAYNEQFF. CDR3 bases: TGTGCCAGCAGTCGGGGACTAGCGGGGGCCTACAATGAGCAGTTCTTC.

This clone has just one count. V usage is TRBV9 and J usage is TRBJ1-4; TRBD1 aligns across 7 bases. Germline CDR1 and CDR2: SGDLS and YYNGEE. V trimming: 4 bases; J trimming: 5 bases; junction bases outside the gene matches: 11. The length of the CDR3 is 16 residues. This CDR3 reads CASSLGQGVQNEKLFF. The CDR3 nucleotides read TGTGCCAGCAGCCTGGGCCAGGGGGTTCAAAATGAAAAACTGTTTTTT.

V and J are TRBV25-1 and TRBJ1-5; TRBD1 might be the D (5 bases). CDR1 MGHDK and CDR2 SYGVNS come from the germline V gene. Trimming shortened V by 5 bases and J by 3 bases, and 8 bases separated the two germline ends. The CDR3 has 13 amino acids. CDR3 residues: CASSLGVNQPQHF. The CDR3, as DNA: TGTGCCAGCAGTTTAGGGGTCAATCAGCCCCAGCATTTT.

This chain's CDR3 is CASSLGTGVQPQHF. The CDR3 DNA follows: TGTGCCAGCAGCCTCGGGACAGGGGTTCAGCCCCAGCATTTT. The rearrangement links TRBV7-8 to TRBJ1-5; 10 bases match TRBD1. CDR1 and CDR2 from the germline V gene are SGHVS and FQNEAQ. V lost 5 bases to trimming and J lost 6 bases; unmatched junction nucleotides: 4. This CDR3 has 14 residues.

The chain links TRBV19 to TRBJ1-6; TRBD1 matches at 11 bases. CDR1 and CDR2 from the germline V gene are LNHDA and SQIVND (reference sequence). Trimming took 5 bases from V and 12 from J; bases not matched to a gene: 6. This CDR3 region has 14 residues. CDR3 region: CASSGDRGSLPLHF. The CDR3 bases are TGTGCCAGTAGTGGGGACAGGGGGTCCTTACCCCTCCACTTT.

V gene TRBV3-1 (or the pseudogene TRBV3-2) combines with J gene TRBJ1-1, with 11 bases aligning to TRBD1. The CDR3 has 16 amino acids. V gave up 5 bases and J gave up 1 base; unmatched junction bases: 6. CDR1 is LGHDT and CDR2 is YNNKEL in the germline V gene (reference sequence). CDR3 coding DNA: TGTGCCAGCAGCGTCCTGGACAGGGGGCGGAACACTGAAGCTTTCTTT. This sequence encodes CASSVLDRGRNTEAFF.

This clone has a handful of counts. The chain joins TRBV11-2 to TRBJ2-1, with D uncertain. Germline CDR1 is SGHAT and CDR2 is FQNNGV. The CDR3 length is 13 residues. V dropped 7 bases and J dropped 8 bases, with 15 bases sitting between them. The CDR3 DNA sequence: TGTGCCAGCAAAGACTTCCAAGGCTATGAGCAGTTCTTC. Encoded protein: CASKDFQGYEQFF. Full variable domain (rest looked up from reference TRBV11-2 and TRBJ2-1): EAGVAQSPRYKIIEKRQSVAFWCNPISGHATLYWYQQILGQGPKLLIQFQNNGVVDDSQLPKDRFSAERLKGVDSTLKIQPAKLEDSAVYLCASKDFQGYEQFFGPGTRLTVL.

The J gene is TRBJ1-2, the V gene TRBV6-6; 9 bases line up with TRBD1. V lost 5 bases and J lost 8; bases outside the gene matches: 3. Germline V gene data show CDR1 as MNHNY and CDR2 as SVGAGI (reference sequence). The CDR3 has 12 residues. In DNA, the CDR3 is TGTGCCAGCAGTGGGACAGGGACCGGCTACACCTTC. It specifies CASSGTGTGYTF.

The CDR3 region has the DNA TGTGCCAGCAACAGAGCGGGGGTATATGAGCAGTTCTTC. Its translation: CASNRAGVYEQFF. This chain uses TRBV5-6 with TRBJ2-1; 8 bases line up with TRBD2. Germline CDR1 reads SGHDT; CDR2 reads YYEEEE. The CDR3 has 13 amino acids. The V segment lost 6 bases and the J segment 8 bases; nucleotides outside the gene matches: 7.

The V call is TRBV10-3, the J call TRBJ1-2; the D gene is possibly TRBD1 (5 bases). The CDR3 spans 11 residues. Trimming stripped 7 bases from V and 6 bases from J, with 9 bases between. Germline V gene lookup returns CDR1 ENHRY and CDR2 SYGVKD. CDR3 protein: CAIMTVDGYTF. CDR3 coding DNA: TGTGCCATCATGACAGTAGATGGCTACACCTTC.

This chain uses TRBV20-1 with TRBJ2-6; 11 bases agree with TRBD1. The CDR3 extends over 19 amino acids. The V gene's germline CDR1 is DFQATT and CDR2 SNEGSKA (reference sequence). V trimming: 3 bases; J trimming: 0 bases; junction bases outside the gene matches: 10. The CDR3, as DNA: TGCAGTGCTAGTCGGCTCCCCGGGACAGGGGGCTCTGGGGCCAACGTCCTGACTTTC. The encoded protein is CSASRLPGTGGSGANVLTF.

The chain carries TRBV15 and TRBJ2-7, with no clear D. The CDR3 runs 15 residues. V was trimmed by 0 bases and J by 7 bases, leaving 16 bases between them. The germline CDR1 and CDR2 sequences are LNHNV and YYDKDF (reference sequence). As DNA, the CDR3 is TGTGCCACCAGCAGAGATTATGGCAACACCGGGGAGCAGTACTTC. Its translation is CATSRDYGNTGEQYF.

The rearrangement uses TRBV9 and TRBJ1-3; D call uncertain. V was cut by 2 bases and J by 5 bases, with 20 bases left in between. The CDR3 length is 17 residues. In germline, CDR1 is SGDLS, CDR2 YYNGEE. The CDR3 spells CASSVAGWVSGRNTIYF. CDR3 nucleotides: TGTGCCAGCAGCGTTGCGGGTTGGGTCTCGGGGAGAAACACCATATATTTT.

CDR3 amino acids: CASSKGAGGYTF. The CDR3, as DNA: TGTGCCAGCAGCAAAGGGGCGGGCGGCTACACCTTC. The chain uses TRBV3-1 (or the pseudogene TRBV3-2) and TRBJ1-2; the D gene is possibly TRBD1 (5 bases). The CDR3 spans 12 residues. V was cut by 5 bases and J by 8 bases, with 12 bases left in between. CDR1 is LGHDT and CDR2 is YNNKEL in the germline V gene (reference sequence).

The CDR3 sequence: CSVEERNRGNYGYTF. The CDR3 region has the DNA TGCAGCGTTGAAGAACGAAACAGGGGAAACTATGGCTACACCTTC. V usage is TRBV29-1 and J usage is TRBJ1-2, with 7 nucleotides matching TRBD1. The CDR3 contains 15 residues. CDR1 SQVTM and CDR2 ANQGSEA come from the germline V gene. Trimming removed 0 bases from V and 2 bases from J; junction bases left unmatched: 6. The full variable domain, in which reference TRBV29-1 and TRBJ1-2 provide the parts outside the CDR3, is SAVISQKPSRDICQRGTSLTIQCQVDSQVTMMFWYRQQPGQSLTLIATANQGSEATYESGFVIDKFPISRPNLTFSTLTVSNMSPEDSSIYLCSVEERNRGNYGYTFGSGTRLTVV.

CDR3 bases: TGTGCCATCAGAGGACAGGACCTGAACACTGAAGCTTTCTTT. Residues: CAIRGQDLNTEAFF. The rearrangement links TRBV10-3 to TRBJ1-1; 7 bases map to TRBD1. The germline V gene encodes CDR1 ENHRY and CDR2 SYGVKD. The CDR3 length is 14 residues. V lost 6 bases and J lost 0; bases outside the gene matches: 4.

Here the CDR3 DNA reads TGTGCCTGGAGGATAGGCCCAGGGGGGAACACTGAAGCTTTCTTT. Protein product: CAWRIGPGGNTEAFF. The V gene is TRBV30, the J gene TRBJ1-1; 7 nucleotides agree with TRBD1. There are 15 residues in the CDR3. CDR1 is GTSNPN and CDR2 is SVGIG in the germline V gene (reference sequence). The junction had 8 bases not matched to a gene; V was cut back by 3 bases and J by 1 base. Using reference TRBV30 and TRBJ1-1 for the parts outside the CDR3, the full variable domain is SQTIHQWPATLVQPVGSPLSLECTVEGTSNPNLYWYRQAAGRGLQLLFYSVGIGQISSEVPQNLSASRPQDRQFILSSKKLLLSDSGFYLCAWRIGPGGNTEAFFGQGTRLTVV.

The chain recombines TRBV11-3 with TRBJ1-1; weak D call: TRBD1 (5 bases). The length of the CDR3 is 15 residues. V was trimmed by 5 bases and J by 1 base, leaving 14 bases between them. CDR1 is SGHNT, CDR2 YENEEA, per germline. The CDR3 is CASSPPGGGNTEAFF. In DNA, the CDR3 is TGTGCCAGCAGCCCACCGGGGGGAGGGAACACTGAAGCTTTCTTT.

The CDR3, as DNA: TGTGCCAGCAGCGCCCTCACAGGGGTCACCGGGGAGCTGTTTTTT. Protein: CASSALTGVTGELFF. This chain uses TRBV9 with TRBJ2-2; TRBD1 agrees at 7 bases. This CDR3 has 15 residues. J gave up 4 bases and V 3 bases, and 6 bases lay outside the gene matches. The germline CDR1 and CDR2 sequences are SGDLS and YYNGEE.